This T cell receptor (beta chain) was found in a study of T cells after yellow fever vaccination. Study summary: With SMART-Seq v4 Ultra Low Input, the fractions containing low cell numbers were prepared.

Making TCR cDNA involved 5'RACE template switching, which added UMIs and a universal primer site. Via MiXCR, TCRdb re-called the 5' RACE reads, giving one row per CDR3 protein. This sample yields a few hundred thousand distinct CDR3 sequences, of which around 6.7% are seen a single time; more than 0.85% belongs to the top ten. Study results and caveats: CD4 and CD8 compartments shared a small share of clonotypes, likely from convergent recombination.

A remark on this clonotype: What it recognizes is unknown.

Germline V gene data show CDR1 as SQVTM and CDR2 as ANQGSEA. The V gene end was trimmed by 4 bases and the J gene end by 0 bases; junction bases not matched to a gene: 5. The CDR3 runs 15 residues. The chain is built from TRBV29-1 and TRBJ2-1; 8 bases fit TRBD2. Sequenced material: CD4+ T cells sorted from PBMCs, taken on the day of the yellow fever booster vaccination. The sequence was obtained from a man aged 25-40 years who received the YFV17D yellow fever vaccine. The CDR3 nucleotides read TGCAGCGTTGGAGCGGGAGCTTACTCCTACAATGAGCAGTTCTTC. Its translation: CSVGAGAYSYNEQFF.